The table lists the clone carrying this TCR beta chain with a few counts. The target antigen is unknown. Template switching, a step in the protocol, added a universal primer site, and cDNA carried unique molecular identifiers. TCRdb recomputed calls from the 5' RACE reads with MiXCR, one row per CDR3 protein. The repertoire holds around 500,000 distinct CDR3 sequences, with 14% as singletons. These data come from a study of identical twins. Germline V gene data show CDR1 as MDHEN and CDR2 as SYDVKM. With 2 bases removed from V and 4 bases from J, the gap between germline ends came to 8 bases. There are 14 residues in the CDR3. Study findings and constraints: Twins showed weaker excess sharing in their beta out-of-frame sequences. Some out-of-frame alpha sequences were shared by twins, and these showed excess low generation probability.

These data are also associated with another study on yellow fever vaccine responses in identical twins.

Sequences were obtained from CD4+ T cells sorted from blood. The V and J genes are TRBV28 and TRBJ2-2, with no clear D. This clonotype was obtained from a young woman in good health. The CDR3 DNA is TGTGCCAGCAGTTTAAGCAGACTCACCGGGGAGCTGTTTTTT. This gives the protein CASSLSRLTGELFF.